Below are 25 T cell receptor beta chains sequenced from a single sample in a study of blood T cell repertoires in COVID-19. Sequenced by immunoSEQ multiplex PCR; TCRdb stores in-frame clones only, minus some. The table shows 250,000 to 300,000 clones, with about four fifths occurring only once. Sequencing was done on a sample of peripheral blood. The receptors were sampled from an elderly man with acute or convalescent COVID-19.

V is TRBV5-1 and J is TRBJ1-6, with D tentatively TRBD1 (5 bases). Germline values: CDR1 SGHRS, CDR2 YFSETQ. This CDR3 is built from 15 residues. The V and J ends lost 6 bases and 8 bases respectively, with 18 bases between them. CDR3 amino acids: CASKKDATGHSPLHF. The CDR3 region has the DNA TGCGCCAGCAAGAAGGACGCCACAGGCCATTCACCCCTCCACTTT.

The CDR3 here is CASSSTPGQGVAGELFF. As DNA, the CDR3 is TGCGCCAGCAGCTCTACACCGGGACAGGGTGTTGCCGGGGAGCTGTTTTTT. The chain links TRBV5-1 to TRBJ2-2, with 9 bases aligning to TRBD1. The CDR3 sequence is 17 residues long. Germline CDR1 SGHRS, CDR2 YFSETQ. The J segment lost 6 bases and the V segment lost 3 bases, leaving 12 bases of the junction unmatched.

CDR3 DNA sequence: TGTGCCAGCAGTGCTCTGCGGTTAGGAAATGAGCAGTTCTTC. Its protein product is CASSALRLGNEQFF. This chain connects TRBV2 to TRBJ2-1; D not certain. The CDR3 consists of 14 residues. Germline V gives CDR1 SNHLY, CDR2 FYNNEI. Trimming took 4 bases from V and 7 from J, leaving 14 bases between them.

This clone has more than one count but fewer than ten. In DNA, the CDR3 is TGCAGCGCCCTAGGACAGGGAATCAACGAGCAGTACTTC. Its translation: CSALGQGINEQYF. The chain is built from TRBV29-1 and TRBJ2-7; 8 bases match TRBD1. The CDR3 is 13 amino acids. Trimming at V came to 7 bases and at J to 5 bases, leaving 10 bases not matched to a gene. Germline-derived CDR1 and CDR2 are SQVTM and ANQGSEA.

This sequence joins TRBV5-1 and TRBJ1-1; 7 bases map to TRBD1. Germline V gives CDR1 SGHRS, CDR2 YFSETQ. Losses at the gene ends were 4 bases for V and 4 bases for J; bases not matched to a gene: 10. The CDR3 contains 15 residues. The CDR3 nucleotides are TGCGCCAGCAGCCTCTTCCAGGGGGGAGGCACTGAAGCTTTCTTT. Translation: CASSLFQGGGTEAFF.

This chain joins TRBV10-3 and TRBJ1-3; 7 nucleotides line up with TRBD1. V shed 4 bases and J 6 bases; nucleotides not matched to a gene: 6. This CDR3 has 14 amino acids. Per the germline V gene, CDR1 is ENHRY and CDR2 is SYGVKD. DNA for the CDR3: TGTGCCATCAGTGCGGACAGGTACGAAAACACCATATATTTT. Protein product: CAISADRYENTIYF.

The gene calls are TRBV11-1 and TRBJ2-1, with a weak D call TRBD2 (7 bases). V was clipped by 5 bases and J by 8 bases, with 19 bases between them. The CDR3 spans 15 residues. The V gene's germline CDR1 is SGHAT and CDR2 FQDESV (reference sequence). The CDR3 DNA follows: TGTGCCAGCAGCCCAAACGGGGGGCGCGTGGATGAGCAGTTCTTC. This codes for CASSPNGGRVDEQFF.

The chain joins TRBV28 to TRBJ1-5; 8 bases match TRBD1. The CDR3 covers 16 residues. Looked up from germline, CDR1 is MDHEN and CDR2 is SYDVKM. V lost 2 bases and J lost 6; bases outside the gene matches: 9. DNA of the CDR3: TGTGCCAGCAGTTTAATACCAGGGGGCGCCGGTCAGCCCCAGCATTTT. The encoded protein is CASSLIPGGAGQPQHF.

The table lists this clone with a few counts. The rearrangement uses TRBV20-1 and TRBJ2-1; 8 bases map to TRBD2. Germline lookup yields CDR1 DFQATT and CDR2 SNEGSKA (reference sequence). V lost 3 bases and J lost 7; bases outside the gene matches: 8. CDR3 length: 14 amino acids. The CDR3 DNA is TGCAGTGCTAGTCGGACGGGAGGGCCGAATGAGCAGTTCTTC. Its protein is CSASRTGGPNEQFF.

The V and J genes are TRBV24-1 and TRBJ2-1, with D possibly TRBD2 on 5 matching bases. Germline V lookup: CDR1 KGHDR, CDR2 SFDVKD. The CDR3 has 13 amino acids. The V gene lost 5 bases and the J gene lost 3 bases, with 7 bases spanning the gap. CDR3 in DNA: TGTGCCACCAGTGGAGGGTTCTACAATGAGCAGTTCTTC. It codes for CATSGGFYNEQFF.

For the CDR3, the DNA is TGTGCCAGCAGTGACAGGGGAGACGGCTACACCTTC. Amino acids: CASSDRGDGYTF. The chain recombines TRBV25-1 with TRBJ1-2, with D perhaps TRBD1 (6 bases). The CDR3 sequence is 12 residues long. Germline values: CDR1 MGHDK, CDR2 SYGVNS. Trimming removed 3 bases from V and 8 bases from J, with 10 bases in between.

The V call is TRBV29-1, the J call TRBJ2-1; 10 bases are a match to TRBD2. This CDR3 has 13 residues. The trim removed 4 bases at V and 9 bases at J, leaving 6 bases unmatched. Germline CDR1 and CDR2: SQVTM and ANQGSEA. CDR3 region: CSVATSGVSEQFF. As DNA, the CDR3 is TGCAGCGTTGCCACTAGCGGGGTCTCTGAGCAGTTCTTC.

J is TRBJ2-7 and V is TRBV25-1, with 10 bases lining up with TRBD2. The germline CDR1 and CDR2 sequences are MGHDK and SYGVNS. This CDR3 has 13 amino acids. Germline trimming cut 6 bases from V and 6 bases from J; bases unmatched to any gene: 5. For the CDR3, the DNA is TGTGCCAGCAGGGCTAGCGGGAGTGGCGAGCAGTACTTC. It is translated as CASRASGSGEQYF.

This clone was seen a handful of times. The CDR3 region is CASSLSFGGQLNTGELFF. As DNA, the CDR3 is TGTGCCAGCAGTTTATCGTTTGGGGGCCAGTTGAACACCGGGGAGCTGTTTTTT. This rearrangement joins TRBV27 to TRBJ2-2; D possibly corresponds to TRBD1 (6 bases). Germline V CDR1 and CDR2: MNHEY, SMNVEV (reference sequence). The CDR3 is 18 amino acids. Trimming left V 0 bases short and J 1 base short, with 15 bases between.

CDR3 protein: CASSARPGTGSNEKLFF. As DNA, the CDR3 is TGTGCCAGCAGTGCAAGACCCGGGACAGGGAGTAATGAAAAACTGTTTTTT. The rearrangement joins TRBV25-1 to TRBJ1-4; 9 bases match TRBD1. J was trimmed by 4 bases and V by 4 bases; bases with no gene match: 10. The CDR3 runs 17 residues. Germline values: CDR1 MGHDK, CDR2 SYGVNS. Supplemented by reference TRBV25-1 and TRBJ1-4, the full variable domain reads EADIYQTPRYLVIGTGKKITLECSQTMGHDKMYWYQQDPGMELHLIHYSYGVNSTEKGDLSSESTVSRIRTEHFPLTLESARPSHTSQYLCASSARPGTGSNEKLFFGSGTQLSVL.

The chain uses TRBV11-3 and TRBJ2-5, with 8 bases aligning to TRBD2. This CDR3 spans 13 amino acids. Germline CDR1 reads SGHNT; CDR2 reads YENEEA. V was clipped by 2 bases and J by 4 bases; unmatched bases: 0. The CDR3 bases are TGTGCCAGCAGCTTACTAGCGGGAGAGACCCAGTACTTC. Translated, it gives CASSLLAGETQYF. Combining the CDR3 with reference TRBV11-3 and TRBJ2-5 gives the whole variable domain EAGVVQSPRYKIIEKKQPVAFWCNPISGHNTLYWYLQNLGQGPELLIRYENEEAVDDSQLPKDRFSAERLKGVDSTLKIQPAELGDSAVYLCASSLLAGETQYFGPGTRLLVL.

This clone was found once. V is TRBV7-3 and J is TRBJ2-1; 11 positions match TRBD2. The CDR3 contains 14 residues. Germline CDR1 and CDR2: SGHTA and FQGTGA. V dropped 4 bases and J dropped 6; count of bases not matched to a gene: 2. CDR3 loop: CASSSGLAVNEQFF. In nucleotides, the CDR3 is TGTGCCAGCAGCTCGGGACTAGCGGTCAATGAGCAGTTCTTC. Using reference TRBV7-3 and TRBJ2-1 for the parts outside the CDR3, the full variable domain is GAGVSQTPSNKVTEKGKYVELRCDPISGHTALYWYRQSLGQGPEFLIYFQGTGAADDSGLPNDRFFAVRPEGSVSTLKIQRTERGDSAVYLCASSSGLAVNEQFFGPGTRLTVL.

The chain carries TRBV28 and TRBJ2-7, with TRBD2 as a possible D gene (6 bases). Trimming took 5 bases from V and 3 from J, leaving 8 bases between them. This CDR3 is built from 12 residues. The germline CDR1 and CDR2 sequences are MDHEN and SYDVKM. Here the CDR3 DNA reads TGTGCCAGCAGTACGACTAGCTACGAGCAGTACTTC. Translation: CASSTTSYEQYF. The entire variable domain, with the rest obtained from reference TRBV28 and TRBJ2-7, is as follows: DVKVTQSSRYLVKRTGEKVFLECVQDMDHENMFWYRQDPGLGLRLIYFSYDVKMKEKGDIPEGYSVSREKKERFSLILESASTNQTSMYLCASSTTSYEQYFGPGTRLTVT.

V is TRBV6-6 and J is TRBJ2-7; a possible D gene is TRBD2 (6 bases). V was clipped by 2 bases and J by 3 bases, with 14 bases between them. This CDR3 has 15 residues. The germline V gene has CDR1 MNHNY and CDR2 SVGAGI (reference sequence). The CDR3 here is CASSYRGFGGYEQYF. DNA of the CDR3: TGTGCCAGCAGTTACAGGGGCTTCGGGGGCTACGAGCAGTACTTC.

J is TRBJ1-6 and V is TRBV11-2; possible D gene TRBD1, 5 bases. This CDR3 spans 14 amino acids. V dropped 5 bases and J dropped 7 bases, with 12 bases sitting between them. The germline V gene has CDR1 SGHAT and CDR2 FQNNGV. In DNA, the CDR3 is TGTGCCAGCAGCCGGCGGGACGGCAATTCACCCCTCCACTTT. Protein product: CASSRRDGNSPLHF. The full variable domain, completed using reference TRBV11-2 and TRBJ1-6, is EAGVAQSPRYKIIEKRQSVAFWCNPISGHATLYWYQQILGQGPKLLIQFQNNGVVDDSQLPKDRFSAERLKGVDSTLKIQPAKLEDSAVYLCASSRRDGNSPLHFGNGTRLTVT.

This clone has only one observation. The CDR3 nucleotides are TGTGCCAGCAGCAAGGACAGGGGGTCGATGGAGTACGAGCAGTACTTC. This sequence encodes CASSKDRGSMEYEQYF. This chain links TRBV5-6 with TRBJ2-7; TRBD1 aligns across 10 bases. V was pared by 4 bases and J by 4 bases, with 11 bases of the junction left unmatched. The CDR3 runs to 16 residues. Germline values: CDR1 SGHDT, CDR2 YYEEEE.

This clone was observed a handful of times. The rearrangement uses TRBV5-1 and TRBJ1-1, with D perhaps matching TRBD1 (5 bases). Germline CDR1 reads SGHRS; CDR2 reads YFSETQ. The CDR3 runs 13 residues. Trimming cost V 4 bases and J 3 bases, with 10 bases left between them. CDR3 bases: TGCGCCAGCAGCGTAGCACAGGACACTGAAGCTTTCTTT. Translation: CASSVAQDTEAFF.

V gene TRBV6-5 combines with J gene TRBJ2-5; D is perhaps TRBD2 (6 bases). Germline values: CDR1 MNHEY, CDR2 SVGAGI. The V gene lost 0 bases and the J gene lost 4 bases, with 12 bases spanning the gap. The CDR3 totals 15 residues. The CDR3 protein is CASSYSKGAGETQYF. The CDR3 DNA follows: TGTGCCAGCAGTTACTCGAAAGGAGCGGGAGAGACCCAGTACTTC.

This chain links TRBV7-2 with TRBJ1-3; D uncertain. The CDR3 consists of 15 residues. V lost 6 bases to trimming and J lost 2 bases, with 14 bases between them. Germline CDR1 SGHTA, CDR2 FQGNSA. The CDR3 coding sequence is TGTGCCAGCAGTAATACCGACAATACTGGAAACACCATATATTTT. This translates into CASSNTDNTGNTIYF.

The rearrangement links TRBV10-3 to TRBJ2-7, with D perhaps matching TRBD1 (8 bases). The germline V gene encodes CDR1 ENHRY and CDR2 SYGVKD. The CDR3 is made up of 13 amino acids. V dropped 8 bases and J dropped 3 bases, with 14 bases sitting between them. The CDR3 loop is CAIGGDRYYEQYF. The CDR3 coding sequence is TGTGCCATCGGGGGGGACAGGTACTACGAGCAGTACTTC.